This T cell receptor (beta chain) was sequenced for a study of blood T cell repertoires in COVID-19. Germline trimming cut 4 bases from V and 3 bases from J; bases unmatched to any gene: 2. Germline loops: CDR1 SEHNR, CDR2 FQNEAQ (reference sequence). This CDR3 is 14 amino acids long. In the source study's methods: Estimates of nucleated cell counts were drawn from the amplification of reference gene primers. The table came from immunoSEQ multiplex PCR; TCRdb's copy has only in-frame clones and leaves some out. That table supplies the V and J calls and clone size; D and trimming were determined from the DNA. Here the sample spans about 100,000 clones, about nine tenths being singletons.

V usage is TRBV7-9 and J usage is TRBJ1-1; 10 nucleotides match TRBD1. This TCR was sampled from a man aged 50 to 59 with active COVID-19. The sequencing sample was made of peripheral blood. The CDR3 DNA is TGTGCCAGCAGCTCGACAGGGGGCTACACTGAAGCTTTCTTT. Residues: CASSSTGGYTEAFF.